The clone carrying this T cell receptor beta chain showed up many times. Its specificity is not known. 5'RACE template switching generated TCR cDNA, adding a universal primer site and UMIs. TCRdb ran MiXCR on the 5' RACE reads and lists one entry per CDR3 protein. The sample has 200,000 to 250,000 distinct CDR3 sequences; 3.2% are singletons. The ends were cut back, 7 bases at V and 8 bases at J, with 22 bases in the middle. The V gene's germline CDR1 is MNHEY and CDR2 SVGAGI. CDR3 size: 15 residues. The data were taken from a study of T cells after yellow fever vaccination. Points from the study as a whole: Subsequent booster samples again held most clones from primary vaccination (around 96% CD4, about 86% CD8).

Sample: CD4+ T cells sorted from PBMCs, taken 10 days after the yellow fever booster vaccination. The chain couples TRBV6-5 to TRBJ2-3; TRBD2 is a possible D gene (5 bases). This sequence originates from a young man who received the YFV17D yellow fever vaccine. The CDR3 nucleotides are TGTGCCAGCAATTTACGGGCCGCCGGGGTGGGTACGCAGTATTTT. It yields the protein CASNLRAAGVGTQYF.